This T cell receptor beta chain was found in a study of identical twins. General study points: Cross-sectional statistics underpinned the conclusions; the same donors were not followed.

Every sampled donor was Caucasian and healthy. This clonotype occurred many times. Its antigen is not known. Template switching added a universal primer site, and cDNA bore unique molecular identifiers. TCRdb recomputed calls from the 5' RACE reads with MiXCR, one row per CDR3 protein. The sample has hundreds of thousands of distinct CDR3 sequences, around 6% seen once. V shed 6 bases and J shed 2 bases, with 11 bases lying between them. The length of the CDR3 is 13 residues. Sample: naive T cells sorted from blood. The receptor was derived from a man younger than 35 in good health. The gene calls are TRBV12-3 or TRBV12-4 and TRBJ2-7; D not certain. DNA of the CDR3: TGTGCCAGCAGCCTTGGAGAGACCTACGAGCAGTACGTC. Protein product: CASSLGETYEQYV.